The 24 T cell receptor beta chains below were found in one sample sequenced in a study of cytomegalovirus exposure and HLA in healthy donors (dated by TCRdb to 2016 to 2017). Library creation used the immunoSEQ multiplex PCR assay. For the multiplex PCR, a mixture combining 60 forward primers for TCR Vbeta segments and 13 reverse primers for TCR Jbeta segments was used. TCRdb took this table from immuneACCESS and kept in-frame rearrangements with V and J called. Such tables lack part of the clones; where checked against another copy, unresolved V genes explain under half of the gap, and the rest is unexplained. The sample table lists around 93,000 clones, approximately 64% of them with a count of one. The ten largest clones capture over 5% of the sample. Sequencing input: PBMCs. The receptors were sampled from a boy aged 5 to 17 in good health and CMV-seropositive.

J is TRBJ2-3 and V is TRBV2; 7 bases fit TRBD2. Germline V gene data show CDR1 as SNHLY and CDR2 as FYNNEI. Trimming took 4 bases from V and 2 from J; bases not matched to a gene: 12. The CDR3 runs 17 residues. The CDR3 nucleotides read TGTGCCAGCAGTGGTAGGATGGGAGGGCCAATCACAGATACGCAGTATTTT. It translates to CASSGRMGGPITDTQYF.

The rearrangement joins TRBV15 to TRBJ1-4; D call uncertain. The length of the CDR3 is 12 residues. CDR1 and CDR2 (germline): LNHNV, YYDKDF (reference sequence). Trimming stripped 3 bases from V and 7 bases from J, with 6 bases between. CDR3 nucleotides: TGTGCCACCAGCAGGTCGTTTGAAAAACTGTTTTTT. Residues: CATSRSFEKLFF.

The chain combines TRBV27 with TRBJ2-7; 10 positions match TRBD1. Per the germline V gene, CDR1 is MNHEY and CDR2 is SMNVEV (reference sequence). The CDR3 has 14 residues. V lost 5 bases to trimming and J lost 4 bases; unmatched junction nucleotides: 5. CDR3 DNA sequence: TGTGCCAGCAGTGCCGGACAGGGGGGGTACGAGCAGTACTTC. Translating it yields CASSAGQGGYEQYF.

The CDR3 sequence is CASSELGRLAGAGELFF. CDR3 in DNA: TGTGCCAGCAGTGAATTAGGGAGGTTAGCGGGAGCCGGGGAGCTGTTTTTT. The chain couples TRBV25-1 to TRBJ2-2; TRBD2 agrees at 9 bases. The CDR3 runs 17 residues. V was clipped by 1 base and J by 6 bases; unmatched bases: 9. Germline CDR1 MGHDK, CDR2 SYGVNS.

The V gene is TRBV18, the J gene TRBJ1-3; 7 positions agree with TRBD1. This CDR3 spans 15 amino acids. Germline V gives CDR1 KGHSH, CDR2 LQKENI. Trimming took 1 base from V and 1 from J; bases not matched to a gene: 1. The CDR3 bases are TGTGCCAGCTCACCACAGGGGGCGTCTGGAAACACCATATATTTT. Translated: CASSPQGASGNTIYF.

The chain has TRBV29-1 and TRBJ2-3; 14 bases are shared with TRBD2. The germline V gene encodes CDR1 SQVTM and CDR2 ANQGSEA. Unmatched junction bases numbered 3, after V lost 0 bases and J lost 4 bases. The CDR3 totals 16 residues. The CDR3 protein is CSVEDRLAGGPDTQYF. DNA of the CDR3: TGCAGCGTTGAAGACAGACTAGCGGGGGGGCCAGATACGCAGTATTTT.

CDR3 bases: TGTGCCAGCAGCGTCAGGACTACAACCAATGAGCAGTTCTTC. It codes for CASSVRTTTNEQFF. The chain links TRBV9 to TRBJ2-1; D may be TRBD2 (6 bases). This CDR3 has 14 amino acids. The germline V gene has CDR1 SGDLS and CDR2 YYNGEE. Trimming removed 2 bases at V and 6 bases at J, with 12 bases between.

The J gene is TRBJ1-1, the V gene TRBV14; 8 bases align to TRBD1. V was clipped by 2 bases and J by 6 bases; unmatched bases: 14. The CDR3 covers 17 residues. Germline lookup yields CDR1 SGHDN and CDR2 FVKESK. CDR3 coding DNA: TGTGCCAGCAGCCAATTACTTCTTAGGGACAGGACCCCTGAAGCTTTCTTT. It is translated as CASSQLLLRDRTPEAFF.

The chain has TRBV4-3 and TRBJ1-2, with 7 bases that match TRBD1. The J segment lost 3 bases and the V segment lost 0 bases, leaving 7 bases of the junction unmatched. The CDR3 covers 16 residues. Germline V gives CDR1 LGHNA, CDR2 YSLEER. In DNA, the CDR3 is TGCGCCAGCAGCCAAGAGAGGGGGCGGGGGGACTATGGCTACACCTTC. Its protein is CASSQERGRGDYGYTF.

This chain joins TRBV5-4 and TRBJ2-7; D possibly corresponds to TRBD1 (6 bases). The germline V and J ends were trimmed by 0 bases and 5 bases, with 12 bases remaining between them. The CDR3 contains 14 residues. The V gene's germline CDR1 is SGHNT and CDR2 YYREEE (reference sequence). CDR3 sequence: CASSLGQGTDEQYF. The CDR3 DNA follows: TGTGCCAGCAGCTTGGGTCAGGGGACCGACGAGCAGTACTTC.

The chain uses TRBV5-1 and TRBJ2-7, with D perhaps matching TRBD2 (6 bases). V lost 5 bases and J 0 bases, leaving 15 bases between the germline ends. CDR3 length: 15 amino acids. Germline CDR1 is SGHRS and CDR2 is YFSETQ. CDR3 amino acids: CASRFRDLSSYEQYF. DNA for the CDR3: TGCGCCAGCAGATTCCGGGACTTAAGCTCCTACGAGCAGTACTTC. Filled out from reference TRBV5-1 and TRBJ2-7, the complete variable domain reads KAGVTQTPRYLIKTRGQQVTLSCSPISGHRSVSWYQQTPGQGLQFLFEYFSETQRNKGNFPGRFSGRQFSNSRSEMNVSTLELGDSALYLCASRFRDLSSYEQYFGPGTRLTVT.

V and J are TRBV5-1 and TRBJ1-2; 7 positions agree with TRBD1. This CDR3 is 14 amino acids long. Looked up from germline, CDR1 is SGHRS and CDR2 is YFSETQ. The V gene end was trimmed by 5 bases and the J gene end by 0 bases; junction bases not matched to a gene: 4. CDR3 sequence reads: CASRGGQSNYGYTF. For the CDR3, the DNA is TGCGCCAGCAGGGGGGGACAGTCTAACTATGGCTACACCTTC. The complete variable domain, with remaining parts taken from reference TRBV5-1 and TRBJ1-2, reads KAGVTQTPRYLIKTRGQQVTLSCSPISGHRSVSWYQQTPGQGLQFLFEYFSETQRNKGNFPGRFSGRQFSNSRSEMNVSTLELGDSALYLCASRGGQSNYGYTFGSGTRLTVV.

CDR3 nucleotides: TGCGCCAGCAGCTCGGGACTAGAAGGAGATACGCAGTATTTT. Its translation: CASSSGLEGDTQYF. The V call is TRBV5-1, the J call TRBJ2-3; 8 bases align to TRBD2. CDR3 size: 14 residues. V lost 3 bases, J lost 5 bases, and 5 bases stayed unmatched. CDR1 SGHRS and CDR2 YFSETQ come from the germline V gene. The full variable domain, with the rest looked up from reference TRBV5-1 and TRBJ2-3, is KAGVTQTPRYLIKTRGQQVTLSCSPISGHRSVSWYQQTPGQGLQFLFEYFSETQRNKGNFPGRFSGRQFSNSRSEMNVSTLELGDSALYLCASSSGLEGDTQYFGPGTRLTVL.

Turning to this clone: Its ends do not fully match the called genes, so a read error is possible. The genes are TRBV30 and TRBJ1-6; D might be TRBD1 (6 bases). The CDR3 spans 11 residues. Germline-derived CDR1 and CDR2 are GTSNPN and SVGIG (reference sequence). CDR3 DNA: TGTGCCTGGAGTGTAATCGACAGGCTCAACTTT. Its protein is CAWSVIDRLNF.

This clone was observed once. The chain joins TRBV5-5 to TRBJ1-3, with 10 bases that match TRBD1. The junction had 17 bases not matched to a gene; V was cut back by 7 bases and J by 4 bases. The germline V gene has CDR1 SGHKS and CDR2 YYEKEE (reference sequence). The CDR3 spans 18 residues. CDR3 residues: CASGPRDRGSLLGNTIYF. The DNA for the CDR3 is TGTGCCAGCGGACCCCGGGACAGGGGTTCCTTGCTCGGAAACACCATATATTTT. Filled out from reference TRBV5-5 and TRBJ1-3, the complete variable domain reads DAGVTQSPTHLIKTRGQQVTLRCSPISGHKSVSWYQQVLGQGPQFIFQYYEKEERGRGNFPDRFSARQFPNYSSELNVNALLLGDSALYLCASGPRDRGSLLGNTIYFGEGSWLTVV.

The J gene is TRBJ2-1, the V gene TRBV9; D perhaps matches TRBD1 (6 bases). Trimming removed 0 bases from V and 9 bases from J, with 10 bases in between. The CDR3 is made up of 13 amino acids. The V gene's germline CDR1 is SGDLS and CDR2 YYNGEE. CDR3 sequence reads: CASSVAAGAEQFF. In DNA form, the CDR3 reads TGTGCCAGCAGCGTAGCTGCAGGGGCTGAGCAGTTCTTC.

J is TRBJ1-1 and V is TRBV30, with a weak D call TRBD1 (6 bases). The CDR3 consists of 14 residues. The germline gives CDR1 GTSNPN, CDR2 SVGIG (reference sequence). V lost 6 bases and J lost 5, with 19 bases in between. CDR3 coding DNA: TGTGCCTGTGGGGCGGGGGGGCTCGATACTGAAGCTTTCTTT. It specifies CACGAGGLDTEAFF.

The chain is built from TRBV7-9 and TRBJ1-1; unclear D gene. This CDR3 is built from 15 residues. The germline V gene encodes CDR1 SEHNR and CDR2 FQNEAQ (reference sequence). With 1 base removed from V and 0 bases from J, the gap between germline ends came to 9 bases. The CDR3 is CASSLDPGVNTEAFF. CDR3 bases: TGTGCCAGCAGCTTAGATCCGGGAGTGAACACTGAAGCTTTCTTT.

The chain has TRBV29-1 and TRBJ2-1, with 8 positions matching TRBD1. CDR1 SQVTM and CDR2 ANQGSEA come from the germline V gene. There are 14 residues in the CDR3. V was pared by 8 bases and J by 1 base, with 7 bases of the junction left unmatched. The CDR3, as DNA: TGCAGCTCCGACAGGGGTACATCCTACAATGAGCAGTTCTTC. Its translation: CSSDRGTSYNEQFF.

This clone was seen only once. The genes are TRBV5-4 and TRBJ2-3, with D possibly matching TRBD2 (5 bases). Germline loops: CDR1 SGHNT, CDR2 YYREEE (reference sequence). Trimming stripped 3 bases from V and 2 bases from J, with 10 bases between. This CDR3 has 14 amino acids. CDR3 protein: CASSSSGTTDTQYF. CDR3 coding DNA: TGTGCCAGCAGCTCGAGCGGAACCACAGATACGCAGTATTTT.

This chain uses TRBV5-6 with TRBJ2-7, with 11 bases fitting TRBD2. The CDR3 runs 16 residues. Germline loops: CDR1 SGHDT, CDR2 YYEEEE. Trimming took 0 bases from V and 5 from J; bases not matched to a gene: 7. The CDR3 nucleotides read TGTGCCAGCAGCTTGGCCTTAGGACTAGCGGGCGACGAGCAGTACTTC. Amino acid sequence: CASSLALGLAGDEQYF.

This chain links TRBV2 with TRBJ2-7; D perhaps matches TRBD1 (6 bases). This CDR3 region has 13 residues. V lost 5 bases and J 1 base, leaving 9 bases between the germline ends. Germline CDR1 SNHLY, CDR2 FYNNEI. Here the CDR3 DNA reads TGTGCCAGCAGTTCGGACAGTTCCTACGAGCAGTACTTC. This sequence encodes CASSSDSSYEQYF.

V usage is TRBV7-9 and J usage is TRBJ2-2; TRBD1 matches 8 bases. This CDR3 spans 15 amino acids. Trimming took 11 bases from V and 4 from J; bases not matched to a gene: 12. Germline V gene sequence: CDR1 SEHNR, CDR2 FQNEAQ (reference sequence). CDR3 sequence: CAVRQGTGVTGELFF. The CDR3 DNA follows: TGTGCCGTCAGACAGGGGACAGGAGTCACCGGGGAGCTGTTTTTT.

The CDR3, as DNA: TGTGCCAGCAGTTACTCGCGCGCGAACACCGGGGAGCTGTTTTTT. Residues: CASSYSRANTGELFF. This chain joins TRBV6-5 and TRBJ2-2, with D uncertain. The germline V gene encodes CDR1 MNHEY and CDR2 SVGAGI. The CDR3 has 15 amino acids. Deletions cut 0 bases from V and 0 bases from J, with 5 bases between.